The text below deals with one TCR beta chain. The sample holds one count of this clone. Its binding antigen is unknown. Base qualities are not recorded, but no much larger clone differs from it by a single base. This record comes from a study of shared clonotypes between healthy human individuals (dated by TCRdb to 2018 to 2021). For the study in its entirety: The cohort included three men and a couple of women between 18 and 49 years of age. For each donor, CD4 naive and CD4 memory were each given three plates, CD8 naive was given two plates, and CD8 memory was given one plate. Blood TCR repertoires of five healthy adults were deeply sequenced to estimate repertoire size and the extent of clonotype sharing between individuals. Libraries were prepared and TCR repertoires were sequenced by different laboratories using diverse techniques, in order to increase sequencing depth and limit assay-specific biases. Each donor's leukapheresis produced roughly between about 0.8 and 8.9 billion PBMCs. Here is what the overall study found, with its caveats: Higher generation probabilities were observed for clonotypes shared by all four sorted-subset donors than for non-shared clonotypes. Estimated clonotype richness was generally larger for naive than for memory subsets. About 4.5% of naive CD4, roughly 3.5% of naive CD8, around 2.3% of memory CD4, and about 0.4% of memory CD8 clonotypes were shared across a few donors. Based on pairwise subsampling, the degree of clonotype sharing among donors was expected to be affected by sequencing depth. The small number of donors limited the genetic and exposure-history diversity represented. Only blood was sampled, and tissue TCR repertoires likely differ from those in blood. Even with the large sequencing depth, rarefaction of the sorted-subset datasets indicated that sequencing was incomplete.

Using the deep immunoSEQ assay, TCR CDR3 regions were amplified from genomic DNA by multiplex PCR. Genomic DNA extracted from each cell subset was distributed evenly over all wells of several immunoSEQ 96-well plates, and each plate served as one replicate. For sorted subsets, about 220 ng of genomic DNA, equivalent to around 29,000 T cell genomes, went into each replicate PCR. Purified libraries were quantified with a Qubit 3.0 fluorometer, sized on a Bioanalyzer 2100, and re-quantified with the KAPA Library Quantification kit. Each immunoSEQ 96-well plate was sequenced on its own single-read 150-cycle Illumina NextSeq 550 flow cell. Processing in the source paper ran as follows. Because the immunoSEQ output held only junctional sequences and lacked quality scores, the filtering could not match the filtering applied to full-length reads. To assign V/J genes and CDR3, sequences were annotated using PyIR, a Python wrapper for IgBLAST v1.9, with IMGT germline references. Reads were filtered out if the reads had weak V/J assignments (E-value above 1e-6), no CDR3, stop codons, out-of-frame junctions, or ambiguous translated residues. A V3J clonotype was defined by an identical inferred V gene, J gene, and CDR3 amino acid sequence. Percentage overlap between repertoires was computed as shared unique clonotypes divided by the size of the smaller repertoire. Three approaches were used to assess repertoire richness: RTK rarefaction, the Chao1 estimator, and Recon v2.1 estimates of unobserved clonotypes. Generation probabilities for all TCRbeta clonotypes obtained by the gDNA method from a handful of donors were computed using OLGA. In TCRdb, the immuneACCESS table is reduced to in-frame sequences with V and J assigned. These tables do not hold every clone; where another copy was compared, an unresolved V gene accounts for under half, and the others remain unexplained. That table furnishes V, J and clone size, whereas the DNA furnished D and trimming. Across this sample there are approximately 710,000 clones, with about 90% seen only once. The ten largest clones add up to about a third of the sample.

The donors were healthy, HIV-negative adults with no recently reported acute infections or vaccinations. Only Caucasian adults living in Nashville, Tennessee, USA were represented among the donors. CD8 memory samples were composed of magnetically selected CD45RO+ cells combined with CCR7-negative CD45RA+ effector memory (TemRA) cells. After blood collection by leukapheresis, PBMCs were isolated using Ficoll-Histopaque density gradient centrifugation and then cryopreserved in the vapor phase of liquid nitrogen. Analytical flow cytometry was used to check the purity and quantity of each magnetically sorted T cell population. From each sorted fraction, genomic DNA was isolated and quantified by UV absorbance on a Nanodrop 2000c. CDR3 length: 13 amino acids, cysteine to phenylalanine. The sequence is cut down to CDR3 DNA, 39 bases in frame from base 1. Cut back by 4 bases and 2 bases, the V and J ends lie 9 bases apart. According to the germline V gene (reference sequence), CDR1 reads MNHEY and CDR2 reads SMNVEV.

The sequence was obtained from a man between 18 and 35 years old in good health. Some clones in this sample may be carry-over from other donors' samples. The rearranged chain carries TRBV27 and TRBJ2-7; no D gene can be assigned with confidence. The sample comprised memory CD8+ T cells from PBMCs. The sample's cell subset or site, from its label and the paper: CD45RO+ cells pooled with CCR7-negative TemRA cells. The CDR3 region: CASSSEDPYEQYF. The nucleotide sequence reads as follows: TGTGCCAGCAGTTCAGAAGACCCCTACGAGCAGTACTTC.